Sequencing of this TCR beta chain was carried out in a study of T cells in Graves' hyperthyroidism and ophthalmopathy. With a duration under 2 months, the hyperthyroidism was newly diagnosed in patients aged 18 to 65. Researchers barred patients who had uncontrolled infection, other autoimmune disease, pregnancy or lactation. Amplified TCR beta CDR3 regions came from RNA transcripts. HTBI primers were employed in a first-round RT-PCR of the TCR CDR3. MiXCR, run by TCRdb on the multiplex PCR reads, gives a single entry per CDR3 protein. Of nearly 600,000 distinct CDR3 sequences in the sample, over 11% were seen once. This CDR3 has 18 residues. CDR1 is MNHEY and CDR2 is SVGAGI in the germline V gene. After removal of 1 base from V and 2 bases from J, the junction contained 8 bases not matched to a gene. This clonotype was seen repeatedly, ten times or more.

This clonotype originated in a woman in her 30s with Graves' hyperthyroidism that later progressed to Graves' ophthalmopathy. Sequenced sample: blood. The rearrangement links TRBV6-5 to TRBJ2-3, with 11 bases that match TRBD2. CDR3 in amino acids: CASSYFTSGRGDTDTQYF. The CDR3 DNA sequence: TGTGCCAGCAGTTACTTTACTAGCGGGAGAGGGGACACAGATACGCAGTATTTT.